The sequence of this T cell receptor beta chain was determined in a study of T cells in Graves' hyperthyroidism and ophthalmopathy (dated by TCRdb to about 2019). As for the study more broadly: Peripheral blood samples were taken at initial diagnosis, before any treatment was given. TCR Vbeta CDR3 sequencing of some 140 peripheral blood samples (43 ophthalmopathy, approximately 80 hyperthyroidism and roughly 17 progressor patients) is reported in the paper. The 95 to 100 discovery patients were randomly split 7:3 into training and test sets. After blood sampling, hyperthyroidism patients were treated with methimazole at a starting dose of 30 mg daily, and ophthalmopathy patients were treated with high-dose intravenous methylprednisolone. An independent validation cohort of around 19 hyperthyroidism patients and 17 patients who later progressed to ophthalmopathy tested prospective prediction of ophthalmopathy. Thyroid tissue and blood T-cell repertoires from six Graves' hyperthyroidism patients were also compared in the study. To identify distinguishing TCR V-J signatures, a discovery cohort of around 100 patients was used, comprising 40 to 45 with Graves' ophthalmopathy and around 57 with stable Graves' hyperthyroidism. Summary of the overall study and its limitations: In validation, progression to ophthalmopathy was predicted by the model with nearly 71% sensitivity and nearly 75% specificity, a median of roughly six months before onset. A model built on a 13 V-J signature distinguished ophthalmopathy from stable hyperthyroidism, reaching 85% to 90% sensitivity and approximately 83% specificity in cross-validation and 80%/75% in testing. Most expanded thyroid clonotypes (frequency above 0.001) were also found in blood, which suggests that blood repertoires may mirror thyroid immune responses. Sample size was not statistically predetermined, and blinding of investigators to group allocation was not performed.

Amplification of TCR beta CDR3 regions was carried out from RNA transcripts. The TCR CDR3 was subjected to a first round of RT-PCR using the HTBI primer set and the Qiagen OneStep RT-PCR kit. Libraries were constructed in a second round of multiplex PCR, after which size selection and purification were carried out. Paired-end sequencing of the libraries was performed with 100 bp reads on an Illumina HiSeq2000. The source study handled its data this way. Raw data were processed with SOAPnuke, discarding reads with adapters, uncalled bases, mean Phred below 15, or no exact constant-primer or identifier match. COPE v1.2.5 was used to merge high-quality paired reads, and clonotypes were defined as unique nucleotide sequences. MiTCR v1.1 was used to align clonotypes to the IMGT TRBV, TRBD and TRBJ reference segments. Only V-J combinations with frequency above 0.0001, covering roughly 99% of repertoires, were analysed. The TCS score was defined as F50 (clonal expansion) divided by E x V (chaos), with BLOSUM62-based TCRdist calculated between CDR3 peptides within each V-J. Welch's t-statistics and random forest reduced around 520 V-J features to roughly 13, which were used in a naive Bayes classifier (R e1071). TCRdb ran its own pipeline on the public reads, namely fastp trimming at Q25 and MiXCR clone calling, and kept in-frame beta chains. A single entry per CDR3 protein holds the most common genes and DNA from its merged rows. The V and J calls come from TCRdb's annotation, not from the publication. The sample has 550,000 to 600,000 distinct CDR3 sequences on record, 16% of them singletons. Clones ranked in the top ten supply around a sixth of the sample.

This clonotype was observed a handful of times. Its antigen is still unknown. Base qualities are not at hand, and no much larger clone is one base apart. Stable Graves' hyperthyroidism was defined as the absence of progression to ophthalmopathy over 18 months of follow-up. The hyperthyroidism patients were between 18 and 65 years old and newly diagnosed, with a disease duration of less than 2 months. Patients with uncontrolled infections, other autoimmune diseases, pregnancy or lactation were excluded. Diagnoses were established on the basis of clinical symptoms, serum thyroxine and TRAb, thyroid ultrasound, and orbital computed tomography. Ficoll-Paque density gradient centrifugation was used to isolate PBMCs from 8.5 to 10 ml of fresh peripheral blood. Trizol reagent was used to extract total RNA, and RNA quality was then checked on an Agilent 2100 Bioanalyzer. Sequencing was carried out using blood. This clonotype was sampled from a woman between 18 and 29 years old with Graves' hyperthyroidism.

The DNA is TGTGCCAGCACCCAACATCGGGCCGATGAGCAGTTCTTC. Translated, it gives CASTQHRADEQFF. The rearrangement joined TRBV6-1 to TRBJ2-1, with no reliable assignment of the D segment. From the cysteine up to the phenylalanine, the CDR3 has a length of 13 residues. Just CDR3 DNA is preserved here, 39 bases in frame from base 1. Cut back by 7 bases and 8 bases, the V and J ends lie 15 bases apart. Via the germline V gene, CDR1 is MNHNS and CDR2 SASEGT.